These 5 T cell receptor beta chains came from one sample sequenced in a study of blood T cell repertoires in COVID-19. Assay: immunoSEQ multiplex PCR; the TCRdb copy retains only in-frame clones and omits some. The data contain over 100,000 clones, 70% to 90% of them singletons. Sequencing was performed on peripheral blood. These receptors all stem from an older woman with acute or convalescent COVID-19.

V and J are TRBV10-1 and TRBJ2-3; D remains unclear. Trimming removed 5 bases from V and 1 base from J, with 7 bases in between. This CDR3 has 13 residues. CDR1 is WNHNN, CDR2 SYGVQD, per germline (reference sequence). CDR3 protein: CASSRRGTDTQYF. CDR3 nucleotides: TGCGCCAGCAGTCGACGGGGCACAGATACGCAGTATTTT.

As DNA, the CDR3 is TGTGCCAGCAGCCCAGGGGGCCGGAGCAATCAGCCCCAGCATTTT. Protein sequence: CASSPGGRSNQPQHF. The J gene is TRBJ1-5, the V gene TRBV28, with 8 positions matching TRBD1. V shed 6 bases, J shed 1 base, and the junction held 5 bases outside the gene matches. This CDR3 comprises 15 residues. The germline CDR1 and CDR2 sequences are MDHEN and SYDVKM.

This chain connects TRBV14 to TRBJ2-3, with TRBD1 identical over 7 bases. CDR3 length: 16 amino acids. J was trimmed by 8 bases and V by 4 bases; bases with no gene match: 15. Per germline, CDR1 SGHDN and CDR2 FVKESK. This CDR3 reads CASSLDRTDLSGTQYF. In DNA form, the CDR3 reads TGTGCCAGCAGCCTGGACAGGACTGATCTAAGCGGTACGCAGTATTTT.

The chain employs TRBV30 and TRBJ1-1; 9 nucleotides align to TRBD1. The CDR3 loop spans 15 amino acids. The trim removed 2 bases at V and 10 bases at J, leaving 14 bases unmatched. Per the germline V gene, CDR1 is GTSNPN and CDR2 is SVGIG (reference sequence). CDR3 nucleotide sequence: TGTGCCTGGAGTCCCGGGACAGGGTTGGGTGTCGTAGCTTTCTTT. This gives the protein CAWSPGTGLGVVAFF.

V usage is TRBV6-1 and J usage is TRBJ1-2; D remains unclear. V was pared by 0 bases and J by 2 bases, with 7 bases between. The CDR3 totals 14 residues. Germline assignment: CDR1 MNHNS and CDR2 SASEGT. The CDR3 is CASSEALGNYGYTF. The CDR3 DNA reads TGTGCCAGCAGTGAAGCGCTAGGAAACTATGGCTACACCTTC.